These T cell receptor beta chains were read from a single sample in a study of cytomegalovirus exposure and HLA in healthy donors. Method: immunoSEQ multiplex PCR; TCRdb's copy keeps in-frame clones and lacks some. The sample lists 150,000 to 200,000 clones, 79% occurring once. The sequencing input was PBMCs. The receptor source for this set is a woman aged 30 to 39 in good health and CMV-seropositive. CDR3s include the opening cysteine and the closing phenylalanine or tryptophan. D genes are given only for firm matches. Not every row has a clone size; where given, it reads once, few, many or a size class.

j_gene	v_gene	abundance	d_gene	CDR3nt	CDR3aa
TRBJ2-1	TRBV6-5	-	-	TGTGCCAGCAAGGCTGAGAGGAATGAGCAGTTCTTC	CASKAERNEQFF
TRBJ1-1	TRBV25-1	few	-	TGTGCCAGCAGGACCACAGAGAACACTGAAGCTTTCTTT	CASRTTENTEAFF
TRBJ1-2	TRBV7-8	-	-	TGTGCCAGCAGCCGGAGGTTGGGCGGCGGAGGCTACACCTTC	CASSRRLGGGGYTF
TRBJ2-3	TRBV2	few	-	TGTGCCAGCAGTGAGGGGTGGGGCCTCACAGATACGCAGTATTTT	CASSEGWGLTDTQYF
TRBJ1-2	TRBV29-1	-	-	TGCAGCGTTGAACGGGTCGGGAGCCCCCAAGCCAATGGCTACACCTTC	CSVERVGSPQANGYTF
TRBJ1-3	TRBV10-3	-	TRBD1	TGTGCCATCAGTGAGTCAGGGACAGGAGACGGGGACACCATATATTTT	CAISESGTGDGDTIYF
TRBJ1-2	TRBV7-2	-	-	TGTGCCAGCAGCTTACGACAGGAGAACCTTCTTTTCTATGGCTACACCTTC	CASSLRQENLLFYGYTF
TRBJ2-1	TRBV10-2	-	TRBD2	TGCGCCAGCAGTGTGGGAGCGGGAGGGGGCCAACATAAACGGCGGGGCTCCTACAATGAGCAGTTCTTC	CASSVGAGGGQHKRRGSYNEQFF
TRBJ2-2	TRBV5-4	few	TRBD2	TGTGCCAGCACCAGTGGGGGGGGCACCGGGGAGCTGTTTTTT	CASTSGGGTGELFF
TRBJ1-1	TRBV30	-	-	TGTGCCTGGAACCTAGGGACTCTCGGAGGAAAGACTGAAGCTTTCTTT	CAWNLGTLGGKTEAFF
TRBJ2-7	TRBV9	-	TRBD2	TGTGCCAGCAGCGTAGGGGTCGGGAGCGGGAGGGCCTCAAGCGAGCAGTACTTC	CASSVGVGSGRASSEQYF
TRBJ1-6	TRBV5-5	-	-	TGTGCCAGCAGCTTAGAGTCGAGGGATAATTCACCCCTCCACTTT	CASSLESRDNSPLHF
TRBJ1-5	TRBV29-1	-	-	TGCAGCGTTCAAGAAGGCAGTACCACAGGTCAGCCCCAGCATTTT	CSVQEGSTTGQPQHF
TRBJ1-5	TRBV10-3	-	TRBD1	TGTGCCATCAGCGGACAGGGCAATCAGCCCCAGCATTTT	CAISGQGNQPQHF
TRBJ1-6	TRBV11-2	-	TRBD1	TGTGCCAGCAGCCCGTCGACAGGGTACAATTCACCCCTCCACTTT	CASSPSTGYNSPLHF
TRBJ1-1	TRBV7-6	-	TRBD1	TGTGCCAGCAGCGCACGACAGGGGCTCAACACTGAAGCTTTCTTT	CASSARQGLNTEAFF
TRBJ2-1	TRBV7-2	once	-	TGTGCCAGCAGGGTCACCCGGGCCTACAATGAGCAGTTCTTC	CASRVTRAYNEQFF
TRBJ2-3	TRBV5-1	-	-	TGCGCCAGCAGGTTCCAGGGGACTATGGATACGCAGTATTTT	CASRFQGTMDTQYF
TRBJ1-2	TRBV19	few	TRBD1	TGTGCCAGTAGTCTAGGACAGGGGTTTGGCTACACCTTC	CASSLGQGFGYTF
TRBJ2-7	TRBV5-1	once	-	TGCGCCAGCAGCTTGAACCAGGGGCTCGACGAGCAGTACTTC	CASSLNQGLDEQYF
TRBJ2-4	TRBV27	-	TRBD1	TGTGCCAGCAGAAGGACAGGGAAAAACATTCAGTACTTC	CASRRTGKNIQYF
TRBJ2-3	TRBV5-1	-	TRBD2	TGCGCCAGCACCCCCCCCCGACTAGCGGGAGGCACAGATACGCAGTATTTT	CASTPPRLAGGTDTQYF
TRBJ1-2	TRBV19	-	TRBD1	TGTGCCAGTAGTGCGGACAGGGGTTATGGCTACACCTTC	CASSADRGYGYTF
TRBJ1-5	TRBV30	-	-	TGTGCCTGGAGTGTACAAAGCAATCAGCCCCAGCATTTT	CAWSVQSNQPQHF
TRBJ2-1	TRBV2	-	TRBD2	TGTGCCAGCAGGATGACTAGCGGGAGAAGTGGTGAGCAGTTCTTC	CASRMTSGRSGEQFF
TRBJ1-2	TRBV25-1	-	TRBD1	TGTGCCAGCAGTGAGACAGGGGACTCCACCAAATTCTATGGCTACACCTTC	CASSETGDSTKFYGYTF
TRBJ2-7	TRBV29-1	-	-	TGCAGCGTTCTCCGGGATTCCTACGAGCAGTACTTC	CSVLRDSYEQYF
TRBJ1-2	TRBV29-1	-	-	TGCAGCGGTTGGCCGCGGGGGGCAAGAGGCTACACCTTC	CSGWPRGARGYTF
TRBJ1-3	TRBV4-3	-	-	TGCGCCAGCAGCCAAGCCCGACAGTCAACAGTCCATTTT	CASSQARQSTVHF
TRBJ1-4	TRBV4-3	-	-	TGCGCCAGCAGCCAAGAAAGCCCATTATGGACTAATGAAAAACTGTTTTTT	CASSQESPLWTNEKLFF
TRBJ2-3	TRBV4-3	-	TRBD2	TGCGCCAGCAGCCAAGATCTCCTAGCGGGGGGATCAGATACGCAGTATTTT	CASSQDLLAGGSDTQYF
TRBJ2-2	TRBV11-2	-	-	TGTGCCAGCAGCATTAGGGGGACGAACACCGGGGAGCTGTTTTTT	CASSIRGTNTGELFF
TRBJ2-5	TRBV4-1	-	-	TGCGCCAGCAGCCAACCGGGAGAAGTCGAGACCCAGTACTTC	CASSQPGEVETQYF
TRBJ2-1	TRBV7-9	-	-	TGTGCCAGCAGCTTAGTAGGGGTAAACTACAATGAGCAGTTCTTC	CASSLVGVNYNEQFF
TRBJ1-5	TRBV6-1	once	-	TGTGCCAGCAGTGATCAGGGTTTGGTGCCGGGTCAGCCCCAGCATTTT	CASSDQGLVPGQPQHF
TRBJ1-1	TRBV10-1	-	TRBD1	TGCGCCAGCAGTACCGACAGGGTCACTGAAGCTTTCTTT	CASSTDRVTEAFF
TRBJ1-2	TRBV7-9	few	-	TGTGCCAGCAGCCCTTCAGGCGCCTCAGCTAACTATGGCTACACCTTC	CASSPSGASANYGYTF
TRBJ2-7	TRBV7-6	-	TRBD1	TGTGCCAGCAGCGCAACCCCGGGACAGGGCATCGAGCAGTACTTC	CASSATPGQGIEQYF
TRBJ2-4	TRBV7-2	-	-	TGTGCCAGCAGCTTACGGGCTGCCCCGAGAGGGGGCAAAAACATTCAGTACTTC	CASSLRAAPRGGKNIQYF
TRBJ2-1	TRBV4-1	once	-	TGCGCCAGCAGCCACCTAATGAGGGGGGGCCGGTACAATGAGCAGTTCTTC	CASSHLMRGGRYNEQFF
TRBJ1-1	TRBV7-9	-	-	TGTGCCAGCAGTTTCTCTTCGGTTGAAGCTTTCTTT	CASSFSSVEAFF
TRBJ1-3	TRBV5-3	once	TRBD1	TGTGCCAGAGGGGTCAGACAGGGGGCGCGAGGAAACACCATATATTTT	CARGVRQGARGNTIYF
TRBJ2-7	TRBV14	-	-	TGTGCCAGCAGCCAAGATCCCGCCTCGGTAGCCGAGCAGTACTTC	CASSQDPASVAEQYF
TRBJ2-5	TRBV6-1	once	TRBD1	TGTGCCAGCAGGGGGGACAGTTTCACGGGCGAGACCCAGTACTTC	CASRGDSFTGETQYF
TRBJ2-7	TRBV6-5	-	TRBD1	TGTGCCAGCAGTTATGACTCGGACAGGGGTTCCTACGAGCAGTACTTC	CASSYDSDRGSYEQYF
TRBJ2-7	TRBV29-1	-	-	TGCAGCGTTTTTGGGGCAGGGCTCGAGCAGTACTTC	CSVFGAGLEQYF
TRBJ2-7	TRBV6-1	-	TRBD2	TGTGCCAGCGACCTCGGAGGGAAGCGGGGGTACTTC	CASDLGGKRGYF
TRBJ2-7	TRBV10-2	-	-	TGCGCCAGCAGTGATGGGGGGGTAGGGGGGTTCTACGAGCAGTACTTC	CASSDGGVGGFYEQYF